This T cell receptor beta chain is drawn from a study of CD8 T cells in ankylosing spondylitis. The CDR3 contains 13 residues. V lost 6 bases to trimming and J lost 7 bases, with 12 bases between them. Germline loops: CDR1 MNHEY, CDR2 SVGEGT. Regarding the study as a whole: Seemingly characteristic of ankylosing spondylitis blood was a TCR beta motif consisting of several highly homologous variants.

For TCR beta, libraries came from quantitative 5'-RACE with molecular barcodes. TCRdb redid the calling of the 5' RACE reads with MiXCR, one entry per CDR3 protein. The sample has tens of thousands of distinct CDR3 sequences, roughly 17% seen once. To note about this clonotype: Its antigen is currently unknown.

The TCR originated in a male donor with ankylosing spondylitis or in good health (not recorded which). The chain uses TRBV6-2 or TRBV6-3 and TRBJ2-2, with unresolved D. Sample: blood. The CDR3 here is CASSRIQVGELFF. The CDR3 region has the DNA TGTGCCAGCAGCCGTATTCAAGTCGGGGAGCTGTTTTTT.